Sequencing of this TCR beta chain was carried out in a study of human T cells and chemical hapten exposure. Study-level findings and limits: Sensitizing to DPC left TCRs with a frequency above 1 in 1000 unaltered. Patch test score tracked positively with PT1 expanded TCR counts.

CDR3 length equals 16 residues. V shed 0 bases and J shed 0 bases, with 11 bases lying between them. CDR1 and CDR2 from the germline V gene are SGHAT and FQDESV (reference sequence). TCRdb called the RACE reads again in MiXCR, with one record for every CDR3 protein. The data contain 250,000 or so distinct CDR3 sequences, about 9% of them seen just once; the ten biggest clones take up 2% to 2.5%. Time point reported: pre-sensitization, week 0. Regarding treatment: therapeutic diphenylcyclopropenone sensitization with weekly scalp DPC. This clonotype was seen many times. Antigen specificity is unknown. The rearrangement uses TRBV11-1 and TRBJ2-5; D possibly matches TRBD1 or TRBD2 (5 bases each). The specimen comprised whole blood, sampled in connection with sensitization to the hapten diphenylcyclopropenone (DPC). This TCR came from a woman aged 40 to 50 with alopecia areata. Some clones in this sample may be carry-over from other donors' samples. The DNA for the CDR3 is TGTGCCAGCAGCTTAGCCGGGGCAGGGAACCAAGAGACCCAGTACTTC. This translates into CASSLAGAGNQETQYF.